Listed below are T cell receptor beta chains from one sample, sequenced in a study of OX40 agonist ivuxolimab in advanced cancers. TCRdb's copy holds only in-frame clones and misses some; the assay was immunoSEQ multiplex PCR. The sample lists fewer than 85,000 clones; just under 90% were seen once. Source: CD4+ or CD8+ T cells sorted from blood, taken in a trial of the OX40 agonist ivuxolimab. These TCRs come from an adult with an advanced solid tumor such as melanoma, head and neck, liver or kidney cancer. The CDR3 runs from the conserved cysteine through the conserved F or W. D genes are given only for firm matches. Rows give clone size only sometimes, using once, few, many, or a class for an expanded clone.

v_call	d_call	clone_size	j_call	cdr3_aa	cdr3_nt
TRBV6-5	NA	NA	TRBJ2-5	CASSYSTLRETQYF	TGTGCCAGCAGTTACTCGACCCTTCGGGAGACCCAGTACTTC
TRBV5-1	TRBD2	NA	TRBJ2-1	CASSLVVLAGNEQFF	TGCGCCAGCAGCTTGGTTGTCCTAGCGGGCAATGAGCAGTTCTTC
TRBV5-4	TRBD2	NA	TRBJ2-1	CASSSPTYSGGGNEQFF	TGTGCCAGCAGCTCGCCTACATATAGCGGGGGGGGAAATGAGCAGTTCTTC
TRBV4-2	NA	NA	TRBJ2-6	CASSLRSGANVLTF	TGTGCCAGCAGCCTACGCTCTGGGGCCAACGTCCTGACTTTC
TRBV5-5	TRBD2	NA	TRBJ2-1	CASSLEAGGYNEQFF	TGTGCCAGCAGCTTGGAGGCGGGGGGGTACAATGAGCAGTTCTTC
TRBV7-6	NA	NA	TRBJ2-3	CASSLADTQYF	TGTGCCAGCAGCTTAGCAGATACGCAGTATTTT
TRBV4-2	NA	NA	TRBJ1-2	CASSQVGTTWTF	TGTGCCAGCAGCCAAGTGGGTACGACATGGACCTTC
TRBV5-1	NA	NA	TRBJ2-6	CASSLRSTTSSGANVLTF	TGCGCCAGCAGCTTGCGGTCCACAACCAGCTCTGGGGCCAACGTCCTGACTTTC
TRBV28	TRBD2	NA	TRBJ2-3	CASGRGTDTQYF	TGTGCCAGCGGGAGGGGCACAGATACGCAGTATTTT
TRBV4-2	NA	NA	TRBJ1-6	CASSQGAMSESPLHF	TGTGCCAGCAGCCAAGGAGCGATGTCTGAATCACCCCTCCACTTT
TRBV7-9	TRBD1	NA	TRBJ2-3	CASSIPWTGGKADTQYF	TGTGCCAGCAGCATACCTTGGACAGGAGGAAAGGCAGATACGCAGTATTTT
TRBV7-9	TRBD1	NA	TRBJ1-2	CASSLTGTGVWYGYTF	TGTGCCAGCAGCTTAACCGGGACAGGGGTGTGGTATGGCTACACCTTC
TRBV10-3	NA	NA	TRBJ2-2	CAINPGLSNTGELFF	TGTGCCATCAACCCGGGACTCTCGAACACCGGGGAGCTGTTTTTT
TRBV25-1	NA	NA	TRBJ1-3	CASSEVENTIYF	TGTGCCAGCAGTGAGGTGGAGAACACCATATATTTT
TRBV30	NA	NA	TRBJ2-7	CAWSVRGYEQYF	TGTGCCTGGAGTGTAAGGGGCTACGAGCAGTACTTC
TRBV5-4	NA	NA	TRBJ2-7	CASRSGDRNNEQYF	TGTGCCAGCAGATCGGGGGACAGAAATAACGAGCAGTACTTC
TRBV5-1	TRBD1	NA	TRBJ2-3	CASSVGQVAGDTQYF	TGCGCCAGCAGCGTAGGACAGGTGGCTGGCGATACGCAGTATTTT
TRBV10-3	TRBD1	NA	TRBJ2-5	CATGNSGTEETQYF	TGTGCCACCGGGAACAGTGGGACAGAAGAGACCCAGTACTTC
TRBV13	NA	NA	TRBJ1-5	CASSLSGAAGPSQPQHF	TGTGCCAGCAGCTTATCTGGGGCGGCAGGGCCGTCTCAGCCCCAGCATTTT
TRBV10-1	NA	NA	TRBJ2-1	CASAPVGSYSYNEQFF	TGCGCCAGCGCCCCAGTCGGCTCTTACTCCTACAATGAGCAGTTCTTC
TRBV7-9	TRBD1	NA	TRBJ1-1	CASSFKDRAEAFF	TGTGCCAGCAGCTTTAAGGACAGGGCTGAAGCTTTCTTT
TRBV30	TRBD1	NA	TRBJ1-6	CAWSAGQGGNSPLHF	TGTGCCTGGAGTGCCGGACAGGGTGGGAATTCACCCCTCCACTTT
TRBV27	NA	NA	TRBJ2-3	CASSLFSGQHTDTQYF	TGTGCCAGCAGTTTATTCTCCGGACAGCACACAGATACGCAGTATTTT
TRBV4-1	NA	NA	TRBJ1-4	CASSQERGGPLGKLFF	TGCGCCAGCAGCCAAGAGAGGGGGGGGCCCCTAGGGAAACTGTTTTTT
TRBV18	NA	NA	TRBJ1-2	CASSDGFYGYTF	TGTGCCAGCTCGGATGGGTTCTATGGCTACACCTTC
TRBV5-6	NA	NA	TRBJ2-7	CASSLEGGEQYF	TGTGCCAGCAGCTTGGAAGGGGGCGAGCAGTACTTC
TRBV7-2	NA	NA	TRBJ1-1	CASSLAGRNTEAFF	TGTGCCAGCAGCTTAGCCGGGAGAAACACTGAAGCTTTCTTT
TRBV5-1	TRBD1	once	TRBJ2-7	CASSFAPGQSYEQYF	TGCGCCAGCAGCTTTGCCCCGGGACAGAGTTACGAGCAGTACTTC